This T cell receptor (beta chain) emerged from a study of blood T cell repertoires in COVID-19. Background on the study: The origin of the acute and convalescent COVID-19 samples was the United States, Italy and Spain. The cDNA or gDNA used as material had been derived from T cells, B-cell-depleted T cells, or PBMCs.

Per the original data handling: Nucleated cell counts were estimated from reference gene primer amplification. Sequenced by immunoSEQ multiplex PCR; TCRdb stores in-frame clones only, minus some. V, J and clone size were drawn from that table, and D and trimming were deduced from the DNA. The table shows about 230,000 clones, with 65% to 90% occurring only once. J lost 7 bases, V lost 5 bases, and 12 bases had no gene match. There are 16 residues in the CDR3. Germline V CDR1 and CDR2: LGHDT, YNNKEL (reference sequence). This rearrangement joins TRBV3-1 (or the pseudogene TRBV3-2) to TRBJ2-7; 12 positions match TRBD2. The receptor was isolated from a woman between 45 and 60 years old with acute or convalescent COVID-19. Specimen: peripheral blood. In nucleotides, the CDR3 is TGTGCCAGCAGCGCACTAGCGGGGGGCTTCCTTTTGGAGCAGTACTTC. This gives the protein CASSALAGGFLLEQYF.